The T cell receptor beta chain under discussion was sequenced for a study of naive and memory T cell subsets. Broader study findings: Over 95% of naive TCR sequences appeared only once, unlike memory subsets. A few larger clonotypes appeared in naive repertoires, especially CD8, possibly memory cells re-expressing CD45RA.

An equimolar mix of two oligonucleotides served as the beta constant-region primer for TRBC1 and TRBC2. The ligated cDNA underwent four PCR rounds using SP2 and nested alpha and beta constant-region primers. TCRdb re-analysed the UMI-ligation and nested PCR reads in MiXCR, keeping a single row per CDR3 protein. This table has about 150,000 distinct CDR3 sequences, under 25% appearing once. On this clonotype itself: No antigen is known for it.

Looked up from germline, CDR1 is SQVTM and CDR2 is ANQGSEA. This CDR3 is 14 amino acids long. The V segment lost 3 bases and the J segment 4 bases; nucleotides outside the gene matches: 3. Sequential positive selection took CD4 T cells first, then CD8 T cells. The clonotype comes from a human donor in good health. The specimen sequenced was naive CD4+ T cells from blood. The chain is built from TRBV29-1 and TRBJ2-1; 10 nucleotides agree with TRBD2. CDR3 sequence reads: CSVDLLAGYNEQFF. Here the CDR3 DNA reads TGCAGCGTTGACTTACTAGCGGGGTACAATGAGCAGTTCTTC.